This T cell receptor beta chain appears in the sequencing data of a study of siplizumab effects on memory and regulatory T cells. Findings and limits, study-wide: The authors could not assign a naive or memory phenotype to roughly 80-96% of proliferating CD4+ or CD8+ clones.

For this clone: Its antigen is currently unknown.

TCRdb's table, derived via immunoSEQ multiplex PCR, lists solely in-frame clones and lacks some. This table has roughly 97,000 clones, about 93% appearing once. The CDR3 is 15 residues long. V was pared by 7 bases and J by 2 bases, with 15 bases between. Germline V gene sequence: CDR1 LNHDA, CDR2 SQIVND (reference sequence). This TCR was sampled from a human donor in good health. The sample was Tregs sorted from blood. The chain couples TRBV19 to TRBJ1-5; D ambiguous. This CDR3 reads CASTDTRVRNQPQHF. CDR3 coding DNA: TGTGCCAGTACTGATACTAGGGTCCGCAATCAGCCCCAGCATTTT.